This T cell receptor beta chain was sequenced for a study of blood T cell repertoires in COVID-19. Whole-study context: T cells, B-cell-depleted T cells, or PBMCs provided the cDNA or gDNA that served as material.

In the source study's methods: For nucleated cells, counts were estimated from reference gene primer amplification. Some clones are missing from TCRdb's copy, which holds only in-frame ones; the method was immunoSEQ multiplex PCR. The V and J calls and clone size come from that table; D and trimming were worked out from the DNA. The data show roughly 170,000 clones, with 78% seen just once and roughly 17% held by the top ten. Germline trimming cut 2 bases from V and 3 bases from J; bases unmatched to any gene: 4. CDR3 length: 14 residues. CDR1 is SGHTA, CDR2 FQGNSA, per germline. Cohort assignment relied on participant-reported clinical history. Donors in Cohort 3 counted as recovered after two negative PCRs, clearance, or symptom resolution.

Material for sequencing was PBMCs or T cells enriched from blood (not recorded which). The V call is TRBV7-2, the J call TRBJ2-7; 7 bases fit TRBD1. The receptor's source is a woman in her forties or fifties who had recovered from COVID-19. The CDR3 nucleotides are TGTGCCAGCAGCTTACCGGACAGGTTCTACGAGCAGTACTTC. It is translated as CASSLPDRFYEQYF.